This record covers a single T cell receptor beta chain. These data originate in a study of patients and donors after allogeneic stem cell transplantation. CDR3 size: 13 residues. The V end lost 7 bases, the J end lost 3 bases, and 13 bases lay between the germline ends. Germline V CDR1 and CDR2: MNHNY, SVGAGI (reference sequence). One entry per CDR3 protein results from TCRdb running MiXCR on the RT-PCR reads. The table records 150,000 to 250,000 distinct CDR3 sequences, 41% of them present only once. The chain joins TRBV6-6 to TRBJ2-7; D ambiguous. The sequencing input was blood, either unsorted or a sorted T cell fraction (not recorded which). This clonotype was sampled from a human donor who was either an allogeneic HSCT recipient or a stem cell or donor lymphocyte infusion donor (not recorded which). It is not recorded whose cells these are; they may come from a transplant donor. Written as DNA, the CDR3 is TGTGCCAGCATGGAGAACTTGGGCTACGAGCAGTACTTC. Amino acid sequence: CASMENLGYEQYF.